The 23 T cell receptor beta chains below were found in one sample sequenced in a study of neoadjuvant anti-PD-1 for oral cavity cancer. Some clones are missing from TCRdb's copy, which holds only in-frame ones; the method was immunoSEQ multiplex PCR. The data show some 15,000 clones, more than 60% seen once. The specimen comprised PBMCs, sampled before nivolumab (anti-PD-1) treatment. Source of these receptors: a person aged 35-79 years with oral cavity squamous cell carcinoma.

The gene calls are TRBV6-6 and TRBJ2-7; D call uncertain. Looked up from germline, CDR1 is MNHNY and CDR2 is SVGAGI (reference sequence). Trimming pared 6 bases from V and 5 bases from J, leaving 17 bases between. This CDR3 spans 14 amino acids. The CDR3 region has the DNA TGTGCCAGCAGCCCCGTGGGTCCGAAGGACGAGCAGTACTTC. It encodes CASSPVGPKDEQYF.

The count of this clone is one. The chain recombines TRBV19 with TRBJ2-5; 7 bases align to TRBD2. CDR3 size: 15 residues. Germline CDR1 and CDR2: LNHDA and SQIVND (reference sequence). V dropped 5 bases and J dropped 1; count of bases not matched to a gene: 7. The CDR3: CASSPGLPFQETQYF. The CDR3 DNA is TGTGCCAGTAGTCCGGGACTACCATTCCAAGAGACCCAGTACTTC. Filled out from reference TRBV19 and TRBJ2-5, the complete variable domain reads DGGITQSPKYLFRKEGQNVTLSCEQNLNHDAMYWYRQDPGQGLRLIYYSQIVNDFQKGDIAEGYSVSREKKESFPLTVTSAQKNPTAFYLCASSPGLPFQETQYFGPGTRLLVL.

The chain has TRBV10-3 and TRBJ1-2; the D is unclear. CDR1 ENHRY and CDR2 SYGVKD come from the germline V gene. Trimming took off 3 bases at V and 7 bases at J, with 12 bases between the two ends. CDR3 size: 13 residues. CDR3 sequence reads: CAISEGRESGYTF. DNA for the CDR3: TGTGCCATCAGTGAAGGCCGGGAAAGTGGCTACACCTTC.

V gene TRBV5-6 combines with J gene TRBJ2-7; 10 bases match TRBD2. Germline V CDR1 and CDR2: SGHDT, YYEEEE. There are 13 residues in the CDR3. The V gene end was trimmed by 0 bases and the J gene end by 6 bases; junction bases not matched to a gene: 0. The CDR3 DNA sequence: TGTGCCAGCAGCTTGGCTAGCGGGAGCGAGCAGTACTTC. Translation gives CASSLASGSEQYF.

This chain uses TRBV2 with TRBJ1-2, with 7 bases that match TRBD1. The ends lost 7 bases at V and 0 bases at J; junction bases unmatched: 11. This CDR3 region has 16 residues. Germline V gene data show CDR1 as SNHLY and CDR2 as FYNNEI. CDR3 sequence: CASTDRVPLSNYGYTF. The DNA of the CDR3 is TGTGCCAGCACCGACAGGGTTCCCCTCTCTAACTATGGCTACACCTTC.

This rearrangement joins TRBV5-1 to TRBJ2-3, with 8 bases that match TRBD2. In germline, CDR1 is SGHRS, CDR2 YFSETQ. This CDR3 is built from 15 residues. The V and J ends lost 0 bases and 2 bases, in that order; junction bases with no gene match: 2. The CDR3 reads CASSLGLAHTDTQYF. The CDR3 DNA follows: TGCGCCAGCAGCTTGGGACTAGCGCACACAGATACGCAGTATTTT.

The V gene is TRBV6-5, the J gene TRBJ2-7; 9 nucleotides agree with TRBD1. Germline V gene sequence: CDR1 MNHEY, CDR2 SVGAGI. The junction had 7 bases not matched to a gene; V was cut back by 4 bases and J by 0 bases. CDR3 length equals 16 residues. The chain's CDR3 is CASSFDRGKGSYEQYF. Written as DNA, the CDR3 is TGTGCCAGCAGTTTCGACAGGGGGAAAGGCTCCTACGAGCAGTACTTC.

The CDR3 nucleotides read TGTGCCAGCAGTGAATGGACTGAAGCTTTCTTT. Protein: CASSEWTEAFF. The chain combines TRBV6-1 with TRBJ1-1; D call uncertain. Germline V gene lookup returns CDR1 MNHNS and CDR2 SASEGT. CDR3 length: 11 residues. The germline V and J ends were trimmed by 2 bases and 5 bases, with 3 bases remaining between them.

This clone came up once. V usage is TRBV6-1 and J usage is TRBJ2-7; the match to TRBD2 covers 11 bases. The CDR3 length is 18 residues. V lost 3 bases and J lost 2; bases outside the gene matches: 12. From germline, CDR1 is MNHNS and CDR2 SASEGT. The CDR3 nucleotides are TGTGCCAGCAGTGAGAACCTGCTGATTAGCGGGAGGGCCTACGAGCAGTACTTC. Translation: CASSENLLISGRAYEQYF.

The V gene is TRBV7-8, the J gene TRBJ1-1, with TRBD1 matching 9 bases. Germline V lookup: CDR1 SGHVS, CDR2 FQNEAQ. J lost 4 bases, V lost 4 bases, and 13 bases had no gene match. The CDR3 consists of 17 residues. CDR3 DNA: TGTGCCAGCAGCTGGATCCGGGACAGGGTAAGGGTCACTGAAGCTTTCTTT. Translated: CASSWIRDRVRVTEAFF.

This chain connects TRBV25-1 to TRBJ2-3, with D possibly being TRBD1 (5 bases). The CDR3 covers 12 residues. Trimming cost V 8 bases and J 9 bases, with 15 bases left between them. Per germline, CDR1 MGHDK and CDR2 SYGVNS. The CDR3 DNA reads as TGTGCCAGCTCTACCGCGTGGGGCACGCAGTATTTT. Translation gives CASSTAWGTQYF.

There are a few counts of this clone. CDR3 region: CASSDGLPGPQHF. The CDR3 coding sequence is TGTGCCAGCAGTGACGGGCTCCCAGGGCCCCAGCATTTT. V and J are TRBV6-1 and TRBJ1-5; D not resolved. Germline CDR1 is MNHNS and CDR2 is SASEGT. Trimming shortened V by 3 bases and J by 9 bases, and 12 bases separated the two germline ends. This CDR3 comprises 13 residues.

A few counts support this clone. This sequence joins TRBV18 and TRBJ1-2; D unclear. CDR3 length: 12 residues. V lost 2 bases to trimming and J lost 7 bases, with 8 bases between them. Germline CDR1 reads KGHSH; CDR2 reads LQKENI. The CDR3 nucleotides are TGTGCCAGCTCACCAGGGGAGCGTGGCTACACCTTC. Residues: CASSPGERGYTF.

This rearrangement joins TRBV7-9 to TRBJ1-1; no firm D call. V lost 5 bases and J 5 bases, leaving 21 bases between the germline ends. The CDR3 is 16 amino acids. Germline CDR1 and CDR2: SEHNR and FQNEAQ (reference sequence). CDR3 loop: CASSPRSSTRWTEAFF. CDR3 nucleotides: TGTGCCAGCAGCCCTAGGAGCTCTACGCGTTGGACTGAAGCTTTCTTT.

A few counts support this clone. The V gene is TRBV5-1, the J gene TRBJ1-6; 10 bases map to TRBD1. V dropped 2 bases and J dropped 7; count of bases not matched to a gene: 9. The CDR3 length is 17 residues. The germline CDR1 and CDR2 sequences are SGHRS and YFSETQ. CDR3 nucleotides: TGCGCCAGCAGCTTCCGGGACAGGGGATCAGGCAATTCACCCCTCCACTTT. Protein sequence: CASSFRDRGSGNSPLHF.

CDR3 sequence: CASSSHRKEGVGGANVLTF. CDR3 bases: TGTGCCAGCAGCTCCCATAGAAAGGAAGGGGTAGGGGGGGCCAACGTCCTGACTTTC. The J gene is TRBJ2-6, the V gene TRBV7-8; TRBD1 might be the D (5 bases). The germline V gene encodes CDR1 SGHVS and CDR2 FQNEAQ. With 4 bases removed from V and 4 bases from J, the gap between germline ends came to 23 bases. The CDR3 length is 19 residues. Using reference TRBV7-8 and TRBJ2-6 for the parts outside the CDR3, the full variable domain is GAGVSQSPRYKVAKRGQDVALRCDPISGHVSLFWYQQALGQGPEFLTYFQNEAQLDKSGLPSDRFFAERPEGSVSTLKIQRTQQEDSAVYLCASSSHRKEGVGGANVLTFGAGSRLTVL.

The chain employs TRBV29-1 and TRBJ2-2; a possible D gene is TRBD1 (5 bases). Germline-derived CDR1 and CDR2 are SQVTM and ANQGSEA. The CDR3 has 11 amino acids. V was trimmed by 7 bases and J by 9 bases, leaving 12 bases between them. The CDR3 nucleotides are TGCAGCGCCTTACAGGTCCGGGAGCTGTTTTTT. Its protein is CSALQVRELFF.

This clone was seen only once. This chain joins TRBV4-1 and TRBJ2-7; TRBD1 matches 9 bases. The CDR3 has 16 residues. The trim removed 3 bases at V and 4 bases at J, leaving 10 bases unmatched. Germline V gene lookup returns CDR1 MGHRA and CDR2 YSYEKL. CDR3 sequence: CASSHQTVGQGYEQYF. In DNA, the CDR3 is TGCGCCAGCAGCCATCAGACGGTTGGACAGGGGTACGAGCAGTACTTC.

The gene calls are TRBV2 and TRBJ1-1; no definite D call. Germline CDR1 SNHLY, CDR2 FYNNEI. The V and J ends lost 4 bases and 2 bases respectively, with 8 bases between them. This CDR3 has 13 amino acids. The CDR3 nucleotides are TGTGCCAGCAGTGGGAACCTCAACACTGAAGCTTTCTTT. It is translated as CASSGNLNTEAFF.

This clone was seen more than once but under ten times. The chain links TRBV5-8 to TRBJ1-6, with D possibly matching TRBD1 (5 bases). Germline assignment: CDR1 SGHTS and CDR2 YDEGEE. The CDR3 runs to 14 residues. Deletions cut 0 bases from V and 8 bases from J, with 9 bases between. The CDR3 nucleotides read TGTGCCAGCAGCTTGGGCCTCAGGGATTCACCCCTCCACTTT. Translation: CASSLGLRDSPLHF. The full variable domain, rest sourced from reference TRBV5-8 and TRBJ1-6, is EAGVTQSPTHLIKTRGQQATLRCSPISGHTSVYWYQQALGLGLQFLLWYDEGEERNRGNFPPRFSGRQFPNYSSELNVNALELEDSALYLCASSLGLRDSPLHFGNGTRLTVT.

The V and J genes are TRBV5-4 and TRBJ2-3; D possibly corresponds to TRBD2 (7 bases). Trimming stripped 7 bases from V and 3 bases from J, with 15 bases between. The CDR3 extends over 14 amino acids. Germline loops: CDR1 SGHNT, CDR2 YYREEE (reference sequence). The CDR3 bases are TGTGCCAGCTCGGGGGGCGAAATGACAGATACGCAGTATTTT. As protein: CASSGGEMTDTQYF.

This clone was seen once. This chain connects TRBV30 to TRBJ2-7; 9 positions agree with TRBD1. The germline V gene has CDR1 GTSNPN and CDR2 SVGIG (reference sequence). CDR3 size: 14 residues. J gave up 5 bases and V 3 bases, and 8 bases lay outside the gene matches. The CDR3 reads CAWSRGTGLDEQYF. The CDR3 coding sequence is TGTGCCTGGAGCCGAGGGACAGGGTTAGACGAGCAGTACTTC.

The chain has TRBV7-3 and TRBJ2-1, with a possible D match to TRBD2 (7 bases). The CDR3 length is 15 residues. Trimming stripped 2 bases from V and 5 bases from J, with 13 bases between. Per the germline V gene, CDR1 is SGHTA and CDR2 is FQGTGA. In DNA form, the CDR3 reads TGTGCCAGCAGCTTACGACTAGCAGGGGACAATGAGCAGTTCTTC. Protein product: CASSLRLAGDNEQFF. The full variable domain, rest sourced from reference TRBV7-3 and TRBJ2-1, is GAGVSQTPSNKVTEKGKYVELRCDPISGHTALYWYRQSLGQGPEFLIYFQGTGAADDSGLPNDRFFAVRPEGSVSTLKIQRTERGDSAVYLCASSLRLAGDNEQFFGPGTRLTVL.